This T cell receptor beta chain was retrieved from a study of post-analysis software for immune sequencing data. Study context: Both relapsing-remitting and secondary progressive multiple sclerosis featured among the disease courses, as did progressive-relapsing multiple sclerosis.

Germline lookup yields CDR1 DFQATT and CDR2 SNEGSKA (reference sequence). The ends lost 5 bases at V and 2 bases at J; junction bases unmatched: 5. This CDR3 has 13 amino acids. This clonotype has more than one count but fewer than ten. Antigen specificity is unknown. Whole-study results and caveats: Roughly 5 TRBV segments (TRBV5-6, TRBV5-1 and TRBV20-1 among them) occurred more frequently in patients than in controls. Same-batch samples co-clustered strongly by F measure. Significantly decreased normalized Chao1 diversity was recorded for multiple sclerosis patients relative to controls.

The library was made from cDNA and included unique molecular identifiers. Input of roughly 1 to 11 million T cells yielded 400,000 to 550,000 cDNA molecules. TCRdb reprocessed the PCR reads with MiXCR, giving one entry per CDR3 protein. Of fewer than 850,000 distinct CDR3 sequences in the sample, about 32% were seen once. This receptor was taken from a girl between 5 and 17 years old with multiple sclerosis. The V gene is TRBV20-1, the J gene TRBJ2-7; 8 bases match TRBD2. Sequencing was done on a sample of blood. The DNA for the CDR3 is TGCAGTGCTGCTCTAGCGGGTCCCTACGAGCAGTACTTC. The encoded protein is CSAALAGPYEQYF.